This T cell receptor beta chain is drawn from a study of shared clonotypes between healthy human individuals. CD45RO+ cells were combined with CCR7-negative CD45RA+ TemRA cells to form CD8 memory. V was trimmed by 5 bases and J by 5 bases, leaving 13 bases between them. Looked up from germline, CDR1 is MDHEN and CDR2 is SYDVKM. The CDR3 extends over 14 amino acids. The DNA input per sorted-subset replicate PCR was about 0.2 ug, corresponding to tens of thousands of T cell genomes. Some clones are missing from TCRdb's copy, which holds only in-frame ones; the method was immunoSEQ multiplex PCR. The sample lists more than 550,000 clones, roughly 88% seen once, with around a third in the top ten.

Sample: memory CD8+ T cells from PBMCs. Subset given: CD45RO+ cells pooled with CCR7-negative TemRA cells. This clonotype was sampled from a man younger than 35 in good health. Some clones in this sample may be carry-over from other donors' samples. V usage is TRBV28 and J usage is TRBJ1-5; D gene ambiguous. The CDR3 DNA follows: TGTGCCAGCAGTACCTTAGACGGGGATCAGCCCCAGCATTTT. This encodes CASSTLDGDQPQHF.